This TCR beta chain was recovered during a study of cytomegalovirus exposure and HLA in healthy donors. Germline assignment: CDR1 MRHNA and CDR2 SNTAGT. This CDR3 region has 13 residues. V gave up 4 bases and J gave up 0 bases, with 5 bases separating them. Libraries were prepared by immunoSEQ multiplex PCR; TCRdb keeps only in-frame clonotypes and omits some of them. Among some 310,000 clones listed, roughly 86% were seen once. This clone was counted at least ten times. This chain uses TRBV6-4 with TRBJ2-3, with D unclear. This receptor was identified in a man aged 25 to 40 in good health and CMV-seronegative. Material: PBMCs. In nucleotides, the CDR3 is TGTGCCAGCAGTGGCAGTAGCACAGATACGCAGTATTTT. Translating it yields CASSGSSTDTQYF.